This T cell receptor (beta chain) was profiled in a study of control samples from healthy donors and cancer patients. Only a few counts were recorded for this clone. Trimming stripped 0 bases from V and 1 base from J, with 8 bases between. Looked up from germline, CDR1 is SGDLS and CDR2 is YYNGEE. This CDR3 has 15 amino acids. The protocol was immunoSEQ multiplex PCR, while the TCRdb copy is restricted to in-frame clones and leaves out a portion. The sample gives 55,000 to 90,000 clones, 84% of which show up once; approximately 30% is in the top ten. The receptor's source is a man aged 50-60 years in good health. The sequenced sample consisted of blood. The chain joins TRBV9 to TRBJ1-5; maybe TRBD1 (5 bases). The CDR3 nucleotides read TGTGCCAGCAGCGTAGGGGGCTTGAGCAATCAGCCCCAGCATTTT. Encoded protein: CASSVGGLSNQPQHF.